The 25 T cell receptor beta chains below come from one sample, sequenced in a study of a mutant IDH1 vaccine in newly diagnosed glioma. These receptors have no identified antigens. The time point is: week 47, end of study. Vaccination comprised doses that each held 300 ug of mutant IDH1 20-mer peptide, plus topical imiquimod. Only in-frame clones appear in the TCRdb table, and some are missing; sequencing was by immunoSEQ multiplex PCR. The sample has some 87,000 clones; about 81% are singletons. The input for sequencing was PBMCs, taken from a glioma patient whose treatment included an IDH1 peptide vaccine. These receptors originate from a man aged 35-49 years with glioma.

The chain has TRBV5-1 and TRBJ2-5; TRBD1 or TRBD2 may be the D gene (5 bases each). The better agreement between TRBJ2-7 and the DNA end casts doubt on the J call. CDR1 is SGHRS, CDR2 YFSETQ, per germline. This CDR3 region has 15 residues. The CDR3: CASSLEGTTSYEQYF. In DNA, the CDR3 is TGCGCCAGCAGCTTGGAAGGGACGACCTCCTACGAGCAGTACTTC.

The chain is built from TRBV2 and TRBJ2-3, with a tentative D call TRBD1 (5 bases). Germline V CDR1 and CDR2: SNHLY, FYNNEI. Between the trimmed V and J ends, which lost 3 bases and 6 bases, there was a span of 13 bases. CDR3 length: 14 amino acids. CDR3 bases: TGTGCCAGCAGTGATCGCAGGGTCAGGGATACGCAGTATTTT. Protein sequence: CASSDRRVRDTQYF.

The V call is TRBV7-2, the J call TRBJ2-1; TRBD2 agrees at 9 bases. Germline V lookup: CDR1 SGHTA, CDR2 FQGNSA. The J segment lost 7 bases and the V segment lost 5 bases, leaving 6 bases of the junction unmatched. This CDR3 is built from 14 residues. The CDR3 nucleotides read TGTGCCAGCAGCCAGGGACTAGCTTGGAATGAGCAGTTCTTC. Translation: CASSQGLAWNEQFF.

This clone was seen just once. The genes are TRBV15 and TRBJ2-5; D gene ambiguous. The CDR3 sequence is 16 residues long. V lost 3 bases to trimming and J lost 1 base, with 15 bases between them. Germline loops: CDR1 LNHNV, CDR2 YYDKDF (reference sequence). This chain's CDR3 is CATSRGKGLVQETQYF. The CDR3 region has the DNA TGTGCCACCAGCAGGGGGAAGGGCTTGGTCCAAGAGACCCAGTACTTC.

The chain recombines TRBV7-9 with TRBJ1-1; D gene unclear. The CDR3 totals 13 residues. Deletions cut 2 bases from V and 1 base from J, with 5 bases between. Per the germline V gene, CDR1 is SEHNR and CDR2 is FQNEAQ (reference sequence). The CDR3, as DNA: TGTGCCAGCAGCTTATATGGGAACACTGAAGCTTTCTTT. It is translated as CASSLYGNTEAFF.

This clone was observed a single time. This chain joins TRBV30 and TRBJ2-7; D might be TRBD1 (5 bases). Germline V lookup: CDR1 GTSNPN, CDR2 SVGIG (reference sequence). The CDR3 is 14 amino acids. With 3 bases removed from V and 0 bases from J, the gap between germline ends came to 12 bases. The CDR3, as DNA: TGTGCCTGGAGACTGGCAGGGTCCTCCTACGAGCAGTACTTC. This translates into CAWRLAGSSYEQYF.

The rearrangement uses TRBV20-1 and TRBJ2-7; D gene unclear. Trimming left V 6 bases short and J 4 bases short, with 7 bases between. The germline V gene has CDR1 DFQATT and CDR2 SNEGSKA (reference sequence). The CDR3 runs to 10 residues. DNA of the CDR3: TGCAGTGCCCAAAATTACGAGCAGTACTTC. Its protein product is CSAQNYEQYF.

The genes are TRBV5-6 and TRBJ2-7; a weak D match, TRBD2 (5 bases). The CDR3 spans 13 residues. Looked up from germline, CDR1 is SGHDT and CDR2 is YYEEEE. Trimming left V 2 bases short and J 4 bases short, with 10 bases between. The CDR3 DNA reads as TGTGCCAGCAGCTTCGAGGGCCGGTACGAGCAGTACTTC. Translating gives CASSFEGRYEQYF.

This clone was found a few times. This chain joins TRBV4-3 and TRBJ2-1; D assignment may be TRBD1 or TRBD2 (5 bases each). Deletions cut 2 bases from V and 10 bases from J, with 18 bases between. There are 15 residues in the CDR3. CDR1 and CDR2 from the germline V gene are LGHNA and YSLEER. This CDR3 reads CASSQFTTGGSEQFF. For the CDR3, the DNA is TGCGCCAGCAGCCAATTCACCACAGGAGGCTCGGAGCAGTTCTTC.

The rearrangement joins TRBV11-1 to TRBJ2-5, with 10 positions matching TRBD1. V lost 3 bases, J lost 3 bases, and 1 base stayed unmatched. The CDR3 is made up of 14 amino acids. Germline V gene data show CDR1 as SGHAT and CDR2 as FQDESV (reference sequence). CDR3 sequence (DNA): TGTGCCAGCAGCTTGACAGGGGGCAAAGAGACCCAGTACTTC. This encodes CASSLTGGKETQYF.

This chain uses TRBV14 with TRBJ2-3; tentative D call: TRBD1 (5 bases). CDR1 and CDR2 from the germline V gene are SGHDN and FVKESK. The ends were cut back, 0 bases at V and 0 bases at J, with 10 bases in the middle. This CDR3 has 16 residues. The CDR3 is CASSQDGAGSTDTQYF. DNA of the CDR3: TGTGCCAGCAGCCAAGATGGGGCAGGGAGCACAGATACGCAGTATTTT.

This clone has only a few counts. V usage is TRBV30 and J usage is TRBJ1-6, with TRBD1 as a possible D gene (6 bases). V was cut by 5 bases and J by 6 bases, with 17 bases left in between. Germline lookup yields CDR1 GTSNPN and CDR2 SVGIG (reference sequence). This CDR3 has 15 residues. DNA of the CDR3: TGTGCCTGGTGCTTCGACAGGTTGTCTAATTCACCCCTCCACTTT. Protein: CAWCFDRLSNSPLHF. The full variable domain, with the rest looked up from reference TRBV30 and TRBJ1-6, is SQTIHQWPATLVQPVGSPLSLECTVEGTSNPNLYWYRQAAGRGLQLLFYSVGIGQISSEVPQNLSASRPQDRQFILSSKKLLLSDSGFYLCAWCFDRLSNSPLHFGNGTRLTVT.

The genes are TRBV30 and TRBJ1-2, with D perhaps TRBD1 (5 bases). The germline V and J ends were trimmed by 0 bases and 7 bases, with 12 bases remaining between them. The CDR3 totals 13 residues. Germline values: CDR1 GTSNPN, CDR2 SVGIG (reference sequence). Here the CDR3 DNA reads TGTGCCTGGAGTGTACAGGCCCGGGGTGGCTACACCTTC. This translates into CAWSVQARGGYTF. Filled out from reference TRBV30 and TRBJ1-2, the complete variable domain reads SQTIHQWPATLVQPVGSPLSLECTVEGTSNPNLYWYRQAAGRGLQLLFYSVGIGQISSEVPQNLSASRPQDRQFILSSKKLLLSDSGFYLCAWSVQARGGYTFGSGTRLTVV.

The chain joins TRBV18 to TRBJ2-3, with TRBD2 identical over 13 bases. Germline loops: CDR1 KGHSH, CDR2 LQKENI. The CDR3 length is 20 residues. V lost 4 bases and J lost 2; bases outside the gene matches: 15. The CDR3 DNA follows: TGTGCCAGCTCACTGAAGACTAGCGGGAGGATGGGACCTTCCACAGATACGCAGTATTTT. Its protein product is CASSLKTSGRMGPSTDTQYF.

The genes are TRBV15 and TRBJ2-7; TRBD1 aligns across 11 bases. V gave up 4 bases and J gave up 5 bases; unmatched junction bases: 7. The CDR3 runs to 15 residues. Germline-derived CDR1 and CDR2 are LNHNV and YYDKDF (reference sequence). CDR3 DNA: TGTGCCACCAGCACCCGGACAGGGGGCATCGACGAGCAGTACTTC. Amino acids: CATSTRTGGIDEQYF. The entire variable domain, with the rest obtained from reference TRBV15 and TRBJ2-7, is as follows: DAMVIQNPRYQVTQFGKPVTLSCSQTLNHNVMYWYQQKSSQAPKLLFHYYDKDFNNEADTPDNFQSRRPNTSFCFLDIRSPGLGDTAMYLCATSTRTGGIDEQYFGPGTRLTVT.

The chain employs TRBV19 and TRBJ2-7; 7 positions match TRBD1. The CDR3 is 15 residues long. The V and J ends lost 5 bases and 3 bases, in that order; junction bases with no gene match: 10. Germline CDR1 reads LNHDA; CDR2 reads SQIVND (reference sequence). CDR3 amino acids: CASSPIDRDFYEQYF. For the CDR3, the DNA is TGTGCCAGTAGTCCTATTGACAGGGATTTCTACGAGCAGTACTTC. The entire variable domain, with the rest obtained from reference TRBV19 and TRBJ2-7, is as follows: DGGITQSPKYLFRKEGQNVTLSCEQNLNHDAMYWYRQDPGQGLRLIYYSQIVNDFQKGDIAEGYSVSREKKESFPLTVTSAQKNPTAFYLCASSPIDRDFYEQYFGPGTRLTVT.

The V and J genes are TRBV14 and TRBJ2-5; D ambiguous. This CDR3 is 11 amino acids long. V shed 1 base and J shed 9 bases, with 6 bases lying between them. CDR1 SGHDN and CDR2 FVKESK come from the germline V gene. The CDR3, as DNA: TGTGCCAGCAGCCAAGGTTTAGCCCAGTACTTC. It is translated as CASSQGLAQYF.

V gene TRBV18 combines with J gene TRBJ1-5; 9 bases fit TRBD1. The V gene end was trimmed by 0 bases and the J gene end by 7 bases; junction bases not matched to a gene: 1. The CDR3 has 14 residues. Germline values: CDR1 KGHSH, CDR2 LQKENI. CDR3 loop: CASSPPTGGQPQHF. The CDR3 bases are TGTGCCAGCTCACCACCCACAGGGGGCCAGCCCCAGCATTTT. Based on the CDR3 plus reference TRBV18 and TRBJ1-5, the full variable domain is NAGVMQNPRHLVRRRGQEARLRCSPMKGHSHVYWYRQLPEEGLKFMVYLQKENIIDESGMPKERFSAEFPKEGPSILRIQQVVRGDSAAYFCASSPPTGGQPQHFGDGTRLSIL.

V usage is TRBV7-2 and J usage is TRBJ2-2; 10 nucleotides line up with TRBD2. Germline V gives CDR1 SGHTA, CDR2 FQGNSA. There are 15 residues in the CDR3. V gave up 4 bases and J gave up 4 bases; unmatched junction bases: 3. The CDR3 spells CASSSGLASTGELFF. For the CDR3, the DNA is TGTGCCAGCAGCTCGGGACTAGCGAGCACCGGGGAGCTGTTTTTT.

This clone appeared a single time. The gene calls are TRBV30 and TRBJ1-2; 10 bases line up with TRBD1. J lost 2 bases, V lost 2 bases, and 5 bases had no gene match. The germline V gene encodes CDR1 GTSNPN and CDR2 SVGIG (reference sequence). The CDR3 has 15 residues. The DNA of the CDR3 is TGTGCCTGGAGTTTTGCGGGACAGGGGAACTATGGCTACACCTTC. This codes for CAWSFAGQGNYGYTF.

The gene calls are TRBV10-1 and TRBJ2-5, with TRBD2 identical over 11 bases. Germline lookup yields CDR1 WNHNN and CDR2 SYGVQD (reference sequence). The CDR3 is made up of 19 amino acids. V lost 0 bases and J lost 3; bases outside the gene matches: 12. This chain's CDR3 is CASSESTLTSGGTKETQYF. DNA for the CDR3: TGCGCCAGCAGTGAGTCCACTCTCACTAGCGGGGGAACCAAAGAGACCCAGTACTTC.

The gene calls are TRBV5-6 and TRBJ2-1, with 16 bases lining up with TRBD2. CDR1 and CDR2 from the germline V gene are SGHDT and YYEEEE. V was clipped by 3 bases and J by 7 bases; unmatched bases: 10. This CDR3 is built from 18 residues. The CDR3 DNA reads TGTGCCAGCAGCTCGGGGACTAGCGGGAGGGCCAGGGGTAATGAGCAGTTCTTC. The encoded protein is CASSSGTSGRARGNEQFF.

The chain links TRBV6-5 to TRBJ1-6, with D possibly being TRBD1 (5 bases). This CDR3 is built from 16 residues. Germline V gene lookup returns CDR1 MNHEY and CDR2 SVGAGI. V dropped 0 bases and J dropped 10 bases, with 16 bases sitting between them. In nucleotides, the CDR3 is TGTGCCAGCAGTTACTCGGTGCAGGGAGCTAGGTCACCCCTCCACTTT. Encoded protein: CASSYSVQGARSPLHF.

The V gene is TRBV27, the J gene TRBJ2-5, with 7 bases aligning to TRBD2. The J call is doubtful: the DNA matches TRBJ2-7 better. Germline assignment: CDR1 MNHEY and CDR2 SMNVEV (reference sequence). The CDR3 is 14 amino acids. The CDR3 sequence is CASSLSWGRGEQYF. For the CDR3, the DNA is TGTGCCAGCAGTTTATCTTGGGGGAGGGGCGAGCAGTACTTC.

About this clone: This same CDR3 is encoded by further DNA sequences in the sample. The chain employs TRBV2 and TRBJ2-3; TRBD2 matches at 9 bases. This CDR3 spans 15 amino acids. V dropped 4 bases and J dropped 2; count of bases not matched to a gene: 4. CDR1 and CDR2 from the germline V gene are SNHLY and FYNNEI. This CDR3 is CASSGAGGLTDTQYF. The CDR3 nucleotides read TGTGCCAGCAGTGGCGCGGGGGGGCTCACAGATACGCAGTATTTT. Combining the CDR3 with reference TRBV2 and TRBJ2-3 gives the whole variable domain EPEVTQTPSHQVTQMGQEVILRCVPISNHLYFYWYRQILGQKVEFLVSFYNNEISEKSEIFDDQFSVERPDGSNFTLKIRSTKLEDSAMYFCASSGAGGLTDTQYFGPGTRLTVL.